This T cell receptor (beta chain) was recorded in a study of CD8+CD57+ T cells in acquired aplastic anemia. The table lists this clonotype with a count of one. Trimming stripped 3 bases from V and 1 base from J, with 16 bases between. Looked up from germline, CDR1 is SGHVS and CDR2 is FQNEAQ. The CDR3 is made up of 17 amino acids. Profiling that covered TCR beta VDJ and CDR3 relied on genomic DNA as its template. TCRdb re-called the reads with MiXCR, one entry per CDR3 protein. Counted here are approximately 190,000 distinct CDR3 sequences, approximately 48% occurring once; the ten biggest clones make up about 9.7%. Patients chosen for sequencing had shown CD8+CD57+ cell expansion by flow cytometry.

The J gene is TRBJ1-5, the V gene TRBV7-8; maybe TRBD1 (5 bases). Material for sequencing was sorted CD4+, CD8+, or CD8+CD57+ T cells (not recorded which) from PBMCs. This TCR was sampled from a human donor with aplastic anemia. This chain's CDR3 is CASSFLSGGRSNQPQHF. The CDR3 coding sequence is TGTGCCAGCAGCTTCTTGAGTGGGGGTAGAAGCAATCAGCCCCAGCATTTT.